Listed here are 24 T cell receptor beta chains from one sample, sequenced in a study of spatial heterogeneity in lung cancer. General study points: Within tumors, counts of expanded alpha and beta TCRs tracked tumor mutation counts.

The time point is: sample taken at primary tumor resection. TCRdb re-derived calls from the 5' RACE reads in MiXCR, one entry per CDR3 protein. The sample contains approximately 2,800 distinct CDR3 sequences, approximately 10% of which appear only once. No cognate antigen is known for these TCRs. This specimen consisted of lung tumor tissue, obtained at surgery. These receptors all stem from a male donor with early-stage non-small cell lung cancer.

By share of the sample, this clonotype is medium-sized. J is TRBJ1-2 and V is TRBV28, with TRBD1 identical over 9 bases. The CDR3 sequence is 14 residues long. The V and J ends lost 6 bases and 6 bases, in that order; junction bases with no gene match: 8. Germline V gene sequence: CDR1 MDHEN, CDR2 SYDVKM. The CDR3 region is CASSRGQGRDGYTF. CDR3 bases: TGTGCCAGCAGCCGAGGACAGGGGAGAGATGGCTACACCTTC.

This clonotype is medium-sized by share. The V and J genes are TRBV12-3 or TRBV12-4 and TRBJ1-1, with 10 bases lining up with TRBD1. V was pared by 5 bases and J by 4 bases, with 4 bases of the junction left unmatched. This CDR3 is 14 amino acids long. The CDR3: CASSGQGVGTEAFF. The CDR3 nucleotides read TGTGCCAGCAGTGGACAGGGGGTTGGCACTGAAGCTTTCTTT.

This clonotype is medium-sized by share. The genes are TRBV29-1 and TRBJ1-1; D is ambiguous. V was shortened by 5 bases and J by 3 bases, with 10 bases between the two germline ends. In germline, CDR1 is SQVTM, CDR2 ANQGSEA. CDR3 length equals 12 residues. CDR3 coding DNA: TGCAGCGTTAGCGCGGGTTACACTGAAGCTTTCTTT. Translation: CSVSAGYTEAFF.

By share, this clonotype ranks as medium-sized (0.01 to 0.1%). The V gene is TRBV23-1, the J gene TRBJ1-5; TRBD1 is a possible D gene (5 bases). TRBV23-1 counts as an open reading frame of uncertain function. The CDR3 runs to 15 residues. The germline V and J ends were trimmed by 4 bases and 8 bases, with 18 bases remaining between them. This CDR3 is CASSRKDKFEEPQHF. CDR3 nucleotide sequence: TGCGCCAGCAGTCGTAAGGACAAATTTGAGGAGCCCCAGCATTTT.

This clonotype is classed as medium-sized. The chain uses TRBV28 and TRBJ1-6; D not resolved. This CDR3 region has 15 residues. Trimming stripped 4 bases from V and 10 bases from J, with 17 bases between. CDR1 is MDHEN and CDR2 is SYDVKM in the germline V gene. The CDR3 is CASSSFRGGRSPLHF. Written as DNA, the CDR3 is TGTGCCAGCAGTTCTTTCCGTGGCGGACGATCACCCCTCCACTTT.

This clonotype qualifies as medium-sized. J is TRBJ2-3 and V is TRBV7-2; 7 positions agree with TRBD2. Germline V gene sequence: CDR1 SGHTA, CDR2 FQGNSA. This CDR3 is built from 16 residues. Trimming at V came to 1 base and at J to 6 bases, leaving 10 bases not matched to a gene. This CDR3 is CASSLGWSGAWDTQYF. The CDR3 DNA reads TGTGCCAGCAGCTTAGGGTGGAGCGGGGCTTGGGATACGCAGTATTTT.

This clonotype is termed medium-sized (0.01 to 0.1%). This chain links TRBV6-2 or TRBV6-3 with TRBJ2-3, with 8 bases that match TRBD2. Looked up from germline, CDR1 is MNHEY and CDR2 is SVGEGT. The CDR3 is made up of 14 amino acids. V was clipped by 2 bases and J by 5 bases; unmatched bases: 3. The CDR3 spells CASSYQGTRDTQYF. The CDR3 nucleotides read TGTGCCAGCAGTTACCAGGGGACTAGAGATACGCAGTATTTT.

The genes are TRBV7-8 and TRBJ2-6, with no clear D. The CDR3 is 16 residues long. V was clipped by 2 bases and J by 3 bases, with 11 bases between them. Germline CDR1 is SGHVS and CDR2 is FQNEAQ. In nucleotides, the CDR3 is TGTGCCAGCAGCTTAATTTCCCTGCGTGGGGCCAACGTCCTGACTTTC. Translated, it gives CASSLISLRGANVLTF.

By share of the sample, this clonotype is medium-sized. A junction boundary mismatches the germline segment, possibly from a read error. For the CDR3, the DNA is TGTGCCAGCAGTTTAACAGGGGGCTCTGGGGCCAACGTCCTGACTTTC. It encodes CASSLTGGSGANVLTF. The rearrangement joins TRBV7-3 to TRBJ2-6; 8 nucleotides line up with TRBD1. The V gene's germline CDR1 is SGHTA and CDR2 FQGTGA. This CDR3 is built from 16 residues.

The chain joins TRBV6-1 to TRBJ1-5; 8 nucleotides agree with TRBD1. There are 16 residues in the CDR3. Germline CDR1 MNHNS, CDR2 SASEGT. After removal of 4 bases from V and 5 bases from J, the junction contained 10 bases not matched to a gene. CDR3 DNA sequence: TGTGCCAGCAGTGGACGAGGACAGGGACATTATCAGCCCCAGCATTTT. Its protein product is CASSGRGQGHYQPQHF.

In this sample, this clonotype is medium-sized. V and J are TRBV10-3 and TRBJ2-3, with D perhaps being TRBD1 or TRBD2 (6 bases each). V was clipped by 2 bases and J by 3 bases, with 15 bases between them. The CDR3 runs 16 residues. Germline loops: CDR1 ENHRY, CDR2 SYGVKD. In nucleotides, the CDR3 is TGTGCCATCAGTGAGAGGAAGGGGGGAGAGACAGATACGCAGTATTTT. Amino acid sequence: CAISERKGGETDTQYF.

The chain uses TRBV12-3 or TRBV12-4 and TRBJ1-6; D ambiguous. This CDR3 comprises 15 residues. The V end lost 4 bases, the J end lost 2 bases, and 9 bases lay between the germline ends. The DNA of the CDR3 is TGTGCCAGCAGTTCCCAAGGCACCTATAATTCACCCCTCCACTTT. The encoded protein is CASSSQGTYNSPLHF.

In this sample, this clonotype is medium-sized. This chain links TRBV10-3 with TRBJ2-6; 8 bases fit TRBD1. CDR1 is ENHRY, CDR2 SYGVKD, per germline. The CDR3 extends over 17 amino acids. Losses at the gene ends were 8 bases for V and 0 bases for J; bases not matched to a gene: 9. The CDR3 DNA follows: TGTGCCATCGGTTCCGGGACAGGCCTCTCTGGGGCCAACGTCCTGACTTTC. Its translation: CAIGSGTGLSGANVLTF.

This clonotype occurred a few times. The chain employs TRBV7-2 and TRBJ1-2, with 9 positions matching TRBD1. Trimming took 5 bases from V and 8 from J; bases not matched to a gene: 27. Germline CDR1 SGHTA, CDR2 FQGNSA. This CDR3 is built from 20 residues. The chain's CDR3 is CASSPTIRSLDPGTGKGYTF. CDR3 in DNA: TGTGCCAGCAGCCCAACAATTAGATCGCTCGATCCCGGGACAGGGAAAGGCTACACCTTC.

This clonotype is categorized as medium-sized. The chain has TRBV27 and TRBJ1-5; 12 bases fit TRBD1. This CDR3 is 17 amino acids long. Germline V gene data show CDR1 as MNHEY and CDR2 as SMNVEV (reference sequence). The ends lost 4 bases at V and 3 bases at J; junction bases unmatched: 7. For the CDR3, the DNA is TGTGCCAGCAGTTCTTGGGGGACAGGGGGCTCCAATCAGCCCCAGCATTTT. It yields the protein CASSSWGTGGSNQPQHF.

This clonotype was counted at least ten times. The CDR3 DNA follows: TGTGCCAGCAGTCAGGACAGCTACACCGGGGAGCTGTTTTTT. Translated, it gives CASSQDSYTGELFF. The chain employs TRBV6-5 and TRBJ2-2; a weak D match, TRBD1 (6 bases). Trimming removed 5 bases from V and 3 bases from J, with 10 bases in between. The germline V gene has CDR1 MNHEY and CDR2 SVGAGI. The CDR3 covers 14 residues.

This clonotype was observed many times. The V and J genes are TRBV7-2 and TRBJ2-4; 8 bases align to TRBD2. The germline V gene has CDR1 SGHTA and CDR2 FQGNSA. The CDR3 is made up of 17 amino acids. V lost 5 bases and J lost 0; bases outside the gene matches: 9. The CDR3 sequence: CASSPGGGLIAKNIQYF. CDR3 coding DNA: TGTGCCAGCAGCCCCGGGGGGGGCCTAATAGCCAAAAACATTCAGTACTTC.

This clonotype is judged medium-sized. The chain is built from TRBV20-1 and TRBJ2-3, with TRBD2 identical over 9 bases. The CDR3 contains 14 residues. The germline CDR1 and CDR2 sequences are DFQATT and SNEGSKA (reference sequence). V was clipped by 3 bases and J by 4 bases; unmatched bases: 5. In DNA form, the CDR3 reads TGCAGTGCTAGGGCGGGGGGGGCCCCAGATACGCAGTATTTT. Amino acids: CSARAGGAPDTQYF.

By proportion, this clonotype is medium-sized. The chain couples TRBV27 to TRBJ2-7; TRBD1 matches 7 bases. Trimming at V came to 3 bases and at J to 5 bases, leaving 10 bases not matched to a gene. Germline lookup yields CDR1 MNHEY and CDR2 SMNVEV (reference sequence). The CDR3 extends over 15 amino acids. DNA for the CDR3: TGTGCCAGCAGTTTTCTCGGACAGGACTTCCACGAGCAGTACTTC. It is translated as CASSFLGQDFHEQYF.

This clonotype occurred many times. The chain couples TRBV20-1 to TRBJ2-2; TRBD2 aligns across 7 bases. This CDR3 comprises 14 residues. CDR1 DFQATT and CDR2 SNEGSKA come from the germline V gene (reference sequence). Trimming at V came to 2 bases and at J to 4 bases, leaving 4 bases not matched to a gene. The CDR3 is CSARSGGSTGELFF. In DNA, the CDR3 is TGCAGTGCTAGATCGGGGGGTAGCACCGGGGAGCTGTTTTTT.

This clonotype rates as medium-sized (0.01 to 0.1%). This rearrangement joins TRBV9 to TRBJ2-1; 8 bases align to TRBD2. The CDR3 is made up of 18 amino acids. V lost 6 bases and J lost 4; bases outside the gene matches: 18. The V gene's germline CDR1 is SGDLS and CDR2 YYNGEE. In DNA form, the CDR3 reads TGTGCCAGCACCGACCACCTTAGCGGGACGGTAGAGTACAATGAGCAGTTCTTC. It translates to CASTDHLSGTVEYNEQFF.

By frequency in the sample, this clonotype is medium-sized. The rearrangement links TRBV3-1 to TRBJ2-2; either TRBD1 or TRBD2 may supply D (6 bases each). Trimming took 6 bases from V and 4 from J, leaving 21 bases between them. Germline V gene data show CDR1 as LGHDT and CDR2 as YNNKEL (reference sequence). The CDR3 contains 17 residues. The CDR3 region has the DNA TGTGCCAGCAGTCCGGTGGGCGGGACAAGCTTCACCGGGGAGCTGTTTTTT. Translating it yields CASSPVGGTSFTGELFF.

This clonotype counts as medium-sized. In DNA, the CDR3 is TGTGCCAGCAGCACCCAAGCGACTAGTTGGTCGGTTTCCGAGCAGTACTTC. Translated, it gives CASSTQATSWSVSEQYF. The rearrangement links TRBV5-4 to TRBJ2-7; maybe TRBD2 (6 bases). Trimming removed 4 bases from V and 6 bases from J, with 26 bases in between. The CDR3 sequence is 17 residues long. Germline CDR1 reads SGHNT; CDR2 reads YYREEE (reference sequence).

In its sample, this clonotype ranks as medium-sized (0.01 to 0.1%). CDR3 sequence (DNA): TGTGCCAGCAGTAGGACAGGGGGCAATCAGCCCCAGCATTTT. As protein: CASSRTGGNQPQHF. The rearrangement uses TRBV6-2 or TRBV6-3 and TRBJ1-5; 9 bases line up with TRBD1. Germline-derived CDR1 and CDR2 are MNHEY and SVGEGT. V was pared by 5 bases and J by 2 bases, with 1 base of the junction left unmatched. CDR3 length equals 14 residues.